This T cell receptor (beta chain) came from a study of molecular identifiers for immune sequencing clone quantification. TCRdb used MiXCR to reprocess the PCR reads, holding one entry per CDR3 protein. The sample lists approximately 20,000 distinct CDR3 sequences, about a fifth occurring once. This CDR3 spans 15 amino acids. With 5 bases clipped from V and 5 bases from J, the junction kept 11 bases outside the gene matches. The rearrangement links TRBV12-3 or TRBV12-4 to TRBJ2-5, with TRBD2 identical over 7 bases. This TCR was sampled from a human donor in good health. Some libraries in this study had Jurkat cell RNA spiked in. Source material: naive CD8+ T cells from blood, with Jurkat cell RNA spiked in. This sample's subset: FACS-sorted CD8+CD4-CCR7+CD45RA+ naive T cells. The CDR3 coding sequence is TGTGCCAGCAGTCTCGGGCGGGGGTCGATTGAGACCCAGTACTTC. As protein: CASSLGRGSIETQYF.